The present entry profiles one T cell receptor (beta chain) with its context. The target antigen is unknown. This sample was taken from a study of T cell responses to AZD1222 COVID-19 vaccine. Profiling relied on immunoSEQ multiplex PCR, and the TCRdb table lists in-frame clones only, not all of them. This sample has under 130,000 clones, with under 95% found just once. Germline V gives CDR1 SGHNT, CDR2 YENEEA. The CDR3 sequence is 13 residues long. V was pared by 4 bases and J by 4 bases, with 2 bases of the junction left unmatched. General study findings and limits: Clonal diversity was possibly underestimated, and white British individuals and females predominated among donors.

The input for sequencing was peripheral blood, taken on day 0 of AZD1222 vaccination. The TCR was taken from an adult in good health. V gene TRBV11-3 combines with J gene TRBJ2-3, with 7 bases matching TRBD1. The CDR3 loop is CASSSGQPDTQYF. CDR3 DNA: TGTGCCAGCAGCTCGGGACAGCCAGATACGCAGTATTTT.